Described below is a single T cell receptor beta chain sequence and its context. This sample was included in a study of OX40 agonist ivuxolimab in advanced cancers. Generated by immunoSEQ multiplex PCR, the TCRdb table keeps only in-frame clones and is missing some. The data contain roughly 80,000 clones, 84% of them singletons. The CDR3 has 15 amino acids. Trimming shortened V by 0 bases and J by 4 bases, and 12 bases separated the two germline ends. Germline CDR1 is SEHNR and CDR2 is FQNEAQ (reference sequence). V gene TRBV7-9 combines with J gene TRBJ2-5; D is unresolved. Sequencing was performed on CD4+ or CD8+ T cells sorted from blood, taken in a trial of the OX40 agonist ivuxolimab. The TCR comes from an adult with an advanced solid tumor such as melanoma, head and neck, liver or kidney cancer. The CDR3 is CASSLAGMFRETQYF. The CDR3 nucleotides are TGTGCCAGCAGCTTAGCGGGGATGTTCCGAGAGACCCAGTACTTC.